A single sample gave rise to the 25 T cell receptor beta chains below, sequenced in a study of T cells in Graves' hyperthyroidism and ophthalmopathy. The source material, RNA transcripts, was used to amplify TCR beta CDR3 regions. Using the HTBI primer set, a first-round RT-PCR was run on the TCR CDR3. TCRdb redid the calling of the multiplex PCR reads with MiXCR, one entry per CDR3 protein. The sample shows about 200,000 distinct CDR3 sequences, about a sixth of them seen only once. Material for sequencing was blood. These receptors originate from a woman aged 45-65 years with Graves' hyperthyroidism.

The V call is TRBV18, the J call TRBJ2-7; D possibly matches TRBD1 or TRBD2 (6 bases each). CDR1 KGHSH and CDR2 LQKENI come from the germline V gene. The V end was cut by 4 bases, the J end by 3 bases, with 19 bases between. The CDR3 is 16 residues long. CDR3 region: CASSRPTGSGHYEQYF. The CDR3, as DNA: TGTGCCAGCTCACGACCGACAGGTAGCGGCCACTACGAGCAGTACTTC.

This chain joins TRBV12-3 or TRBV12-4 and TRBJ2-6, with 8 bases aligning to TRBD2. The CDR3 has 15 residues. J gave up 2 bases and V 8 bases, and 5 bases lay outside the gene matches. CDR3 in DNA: TGTGCCAGCCAGACGGGGGGGGCTGGGGCCAACGTCCTGACTTTC. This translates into CASQTGGAGANVLTF.

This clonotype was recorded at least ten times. In DNA, the CDR3 is TGTGCCAGCAGCCGACTCCCACCGTACAATGAGCAGTTCTTC. It specifies CASSRLPPYNEQFF. The rearrangement joins TRBV3-1 to TRBJ2-1; D ambiguous. The CDR3 length is 14 residues. In germline, CDR1 is LGHDT, CDR2 YNNKEL (reference sequence). V lost 4 bases and J 4 bases, leaving 11 bases between the germline ends.

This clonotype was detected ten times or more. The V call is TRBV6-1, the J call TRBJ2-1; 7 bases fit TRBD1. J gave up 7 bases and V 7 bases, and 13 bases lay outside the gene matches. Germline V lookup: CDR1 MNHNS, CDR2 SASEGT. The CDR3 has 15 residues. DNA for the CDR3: TGTGCCAGCACCTACCAGGCAGGGGGTGGGAATGAGCAGTTCTTC. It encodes CASTYQAGGGNEQFF.

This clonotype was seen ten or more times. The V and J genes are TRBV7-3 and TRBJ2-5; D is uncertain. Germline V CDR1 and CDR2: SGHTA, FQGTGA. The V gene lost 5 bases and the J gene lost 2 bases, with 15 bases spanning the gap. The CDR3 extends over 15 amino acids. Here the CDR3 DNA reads TGTGCCAGCAGCCCCCACTCCCTAGGTCAAGAGACCCAGTACTTC. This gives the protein CASSPHSLGQETQYF.

CDR3 DNA: TGTGCCTGGAGAGCGACTAGCGGGAGGGCTGGGTACAATGAGCAGTTCTTC. It translates to CAWRATSGRAGYNEQFF. The chain has TRBV30 and TRBJ2-1, with TRBD2 identical over 14 bases. CDR3 length: 17 residues. The J segment lost 4 bases and the V segment lost 3 bases, leaving 8 bases of the junction unmatched. Per the germline V gene, CDR1 is GTSNPN and CDR2 is SVGIG (reference sequence).

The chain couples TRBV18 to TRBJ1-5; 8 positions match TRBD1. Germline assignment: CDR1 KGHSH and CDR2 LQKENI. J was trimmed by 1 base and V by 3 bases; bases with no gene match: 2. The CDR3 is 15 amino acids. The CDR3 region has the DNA TGTGCCAGCTCACCCCAGGGGGCGAGCAATCAGCCCCAGCATTTT. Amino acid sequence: CASSPQGASNQPQHF.

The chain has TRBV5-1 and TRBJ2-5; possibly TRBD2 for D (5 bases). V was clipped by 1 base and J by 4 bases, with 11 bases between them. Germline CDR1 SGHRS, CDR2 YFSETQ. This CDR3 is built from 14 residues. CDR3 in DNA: TGCGCCAGCAGCTTGCGCCAGGAGGTAGAGACCCAGTACTTC. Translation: CASSLRQEVETQYF.

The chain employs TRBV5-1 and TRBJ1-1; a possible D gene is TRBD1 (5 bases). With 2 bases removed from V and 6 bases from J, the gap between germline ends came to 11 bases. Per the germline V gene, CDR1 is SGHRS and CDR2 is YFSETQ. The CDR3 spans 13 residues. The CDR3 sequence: CASSFGGSAEAFF. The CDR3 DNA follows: TGCGCCAGCAGCTTTGGGGGGTCGGCTGAAGCTTTCTTT.

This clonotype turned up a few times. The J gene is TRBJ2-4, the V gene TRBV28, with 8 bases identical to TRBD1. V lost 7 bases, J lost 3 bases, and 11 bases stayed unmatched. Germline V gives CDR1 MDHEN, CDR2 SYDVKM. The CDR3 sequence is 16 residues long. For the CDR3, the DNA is TGTGCCAGCAACTCATGGACAGGGCTGGGCAAAAACATTCAGTACTTC. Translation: CASNSWTGLGKNIQYF. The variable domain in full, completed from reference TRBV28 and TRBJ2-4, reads DVKVTQSSRYLVKRTGEKVFLECVQDMDHENMFWYRQDPGLGLRLIYFSYDVKMKEKGDIPEGYSVSREKKERFSLILESASTNQTSMYLCASNSWTGLGKNIQYFGAGTRLSVL.

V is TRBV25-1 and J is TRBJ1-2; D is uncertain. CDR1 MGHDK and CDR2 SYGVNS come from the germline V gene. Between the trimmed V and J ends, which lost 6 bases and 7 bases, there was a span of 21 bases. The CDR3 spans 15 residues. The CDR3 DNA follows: TGTGCCAGCAGCCTATCCGTCCCGACCCTGGGTGGCTACACCTTC. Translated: CASSLSVPTLGGYTF.

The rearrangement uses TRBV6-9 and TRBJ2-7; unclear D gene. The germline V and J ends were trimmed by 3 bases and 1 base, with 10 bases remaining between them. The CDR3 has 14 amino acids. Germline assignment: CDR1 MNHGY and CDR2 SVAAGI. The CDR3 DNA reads TGTGCCAGCAGTTACGGGCAGAGATCCTACGAGCAGTACTTC. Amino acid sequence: CASSYGQRSYEQYF.

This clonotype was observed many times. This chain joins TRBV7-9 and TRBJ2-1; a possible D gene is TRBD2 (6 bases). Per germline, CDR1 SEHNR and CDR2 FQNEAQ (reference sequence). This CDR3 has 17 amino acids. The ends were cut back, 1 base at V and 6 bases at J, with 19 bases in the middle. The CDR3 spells CASSLDAQGGGPNEQFF. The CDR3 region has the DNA TGTGCCAGCAGCTTAGACGCCCAGGGTGGAGGGCCCAATGAGCAGTTCTTC.

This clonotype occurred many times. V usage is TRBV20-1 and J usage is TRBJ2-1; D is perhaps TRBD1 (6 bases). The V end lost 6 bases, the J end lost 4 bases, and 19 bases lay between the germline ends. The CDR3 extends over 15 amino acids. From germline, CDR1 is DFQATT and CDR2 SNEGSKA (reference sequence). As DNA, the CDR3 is TGCAGTGCCCCTGTTTTTGGGGGCGGGTACAATGAGCAGTTCTTC. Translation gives CSAPVFGGGYNEQFF.

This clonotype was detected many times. The CDR3 DNA reads TGTGCCAGCAGCCCCGGGAGCGGGAGTACAAATACGCAGTATTTT. Encoded protein: CASSPGSGSTNTQYF. This chain joins TRBV3-1 and TRBJ2-3; 8 nucleotides match TRBD2. V lost 4 bases to trimming and J lost 7 bases; unmatched junction nucleotides: 10. The germline gives CDR1 LGHDT, CDR2 YNNKEL (reference sequence). CDR3 size: 15 residues.

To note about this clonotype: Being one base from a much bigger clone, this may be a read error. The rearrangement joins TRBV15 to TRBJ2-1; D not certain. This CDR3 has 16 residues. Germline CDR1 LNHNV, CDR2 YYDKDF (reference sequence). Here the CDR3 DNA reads TGTGCCACCAGCAGAGATAGACTTGCCCCCTACAATGAGCGGTTCTTC. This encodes CATSRDRLAPYNERFF.

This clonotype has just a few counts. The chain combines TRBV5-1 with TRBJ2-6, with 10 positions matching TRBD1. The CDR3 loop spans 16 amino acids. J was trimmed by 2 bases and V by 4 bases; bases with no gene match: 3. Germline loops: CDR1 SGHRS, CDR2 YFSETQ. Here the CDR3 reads CASSIGQGAGANVLTF. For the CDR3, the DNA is TGCGCCAGCAGCATCGGACAGGGGGCTGGGGCCAACGTCCTGACTTTC.

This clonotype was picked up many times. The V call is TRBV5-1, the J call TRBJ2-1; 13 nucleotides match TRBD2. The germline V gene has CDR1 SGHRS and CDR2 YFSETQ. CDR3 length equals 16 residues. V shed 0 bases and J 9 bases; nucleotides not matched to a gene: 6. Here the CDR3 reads CASSLGLAGGFGEQFF. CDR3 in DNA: TGCGCCAGCAGCTTGGGACTAGCGGGAGGATTTGGTGAGCAGTTCTTC.

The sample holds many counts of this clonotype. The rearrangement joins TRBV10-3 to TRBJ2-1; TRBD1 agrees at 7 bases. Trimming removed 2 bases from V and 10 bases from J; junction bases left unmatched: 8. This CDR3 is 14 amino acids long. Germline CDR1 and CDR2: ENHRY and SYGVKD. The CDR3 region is CAISEGGQSGEQFF. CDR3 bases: TGTGCCATCAGTGAGGGGGGACAGTCTGGCGAGCAGTTCTTC.

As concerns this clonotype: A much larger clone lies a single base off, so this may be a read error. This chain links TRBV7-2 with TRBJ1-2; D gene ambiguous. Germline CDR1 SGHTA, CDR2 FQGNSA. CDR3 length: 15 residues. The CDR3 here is CASSLVPIANYVYTF. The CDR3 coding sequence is TGTGCCAGCAGCTTAGTTCCCATAGCTAACTATGTCTACACCTTC.

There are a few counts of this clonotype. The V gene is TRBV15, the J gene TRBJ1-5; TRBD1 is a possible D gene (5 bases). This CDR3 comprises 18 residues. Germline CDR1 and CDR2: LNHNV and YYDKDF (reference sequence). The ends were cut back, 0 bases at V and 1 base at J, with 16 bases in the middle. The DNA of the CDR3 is TGTGCCACCAGCAGAGATTGGCCGGGGGTGGGGAGCAATCAGCCCCAGCATTTT. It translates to CATSRDWPGVGSNQPQHF.

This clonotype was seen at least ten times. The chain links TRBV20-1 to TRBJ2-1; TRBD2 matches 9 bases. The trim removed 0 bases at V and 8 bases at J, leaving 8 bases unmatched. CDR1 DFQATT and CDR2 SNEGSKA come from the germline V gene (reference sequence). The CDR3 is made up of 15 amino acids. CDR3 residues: CSARDSAGGPHEQFF. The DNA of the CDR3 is TGCAGTGCTAGAGATTCGGCGGGAGGGCCCCATGAGCAGTTCTTC.

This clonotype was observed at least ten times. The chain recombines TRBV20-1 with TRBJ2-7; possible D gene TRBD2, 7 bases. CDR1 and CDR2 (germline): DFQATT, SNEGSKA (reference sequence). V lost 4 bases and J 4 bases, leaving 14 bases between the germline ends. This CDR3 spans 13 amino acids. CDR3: CSAIGEGGYEQYF. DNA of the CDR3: TGCAGTGCTATCGGGGAGGGGGGATACGAGCAGTACTTC.

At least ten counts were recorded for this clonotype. CDR3 region: CASSRLDQGSEQYF. The CDR3 DNA follows: TGTGCCAGCTCAAGACTTGACCAGGGTAGTGAGCAGTACTTC. The chain is built from TRBV18 and TRBJ2-7, with D maybe TRBD1 (5 bases). V dropped 5 bases and J dropped 7 bases, with 18 bases sitting between them. CDR3 length equals 14 residues. The V gene's germline CDR1 is KGHSH and CDR2 LQKENI.

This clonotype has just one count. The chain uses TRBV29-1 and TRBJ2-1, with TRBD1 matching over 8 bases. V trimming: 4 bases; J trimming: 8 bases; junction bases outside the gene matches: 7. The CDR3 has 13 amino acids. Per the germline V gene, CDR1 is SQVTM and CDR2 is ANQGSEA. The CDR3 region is CSVGQAGGYEQFF. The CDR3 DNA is TGCAGCGTTGGTCAGGCAGGGGGCTATGAGCAGTTCTTC.